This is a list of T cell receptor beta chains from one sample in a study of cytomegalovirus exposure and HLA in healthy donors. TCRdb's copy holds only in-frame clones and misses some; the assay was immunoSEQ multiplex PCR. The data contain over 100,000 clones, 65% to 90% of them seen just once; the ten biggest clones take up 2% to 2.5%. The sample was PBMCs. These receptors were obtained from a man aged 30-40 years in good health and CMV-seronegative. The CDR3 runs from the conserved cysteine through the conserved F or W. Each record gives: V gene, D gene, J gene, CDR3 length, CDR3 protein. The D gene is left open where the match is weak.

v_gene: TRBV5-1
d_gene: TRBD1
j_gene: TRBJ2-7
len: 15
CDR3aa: CASSLGTGDPYEQYF

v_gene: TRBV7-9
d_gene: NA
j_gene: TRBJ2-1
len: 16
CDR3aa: CASSLKRTSSYNEQFF

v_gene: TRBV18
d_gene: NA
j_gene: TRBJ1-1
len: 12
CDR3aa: CASSPGSTEAFF

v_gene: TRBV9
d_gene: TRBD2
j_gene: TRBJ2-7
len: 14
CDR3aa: CASSPGLAGYEQYF

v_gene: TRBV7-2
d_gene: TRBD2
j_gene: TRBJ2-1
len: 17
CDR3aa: CASSLGTSGGVLEEQFF

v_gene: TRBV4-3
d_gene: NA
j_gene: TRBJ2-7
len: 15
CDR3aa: CASSQYRVGSYEQYF

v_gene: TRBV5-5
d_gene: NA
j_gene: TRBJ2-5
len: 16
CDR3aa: CASSSSWDTLGETQYF

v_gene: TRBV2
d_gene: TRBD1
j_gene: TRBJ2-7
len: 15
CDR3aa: CASSIPGQGAPEQYF

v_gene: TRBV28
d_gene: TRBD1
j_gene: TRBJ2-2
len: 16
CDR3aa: CASSLHRGLGTGELFF

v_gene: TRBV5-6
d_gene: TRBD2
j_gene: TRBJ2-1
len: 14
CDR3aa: CASSLIGGGNEQFF

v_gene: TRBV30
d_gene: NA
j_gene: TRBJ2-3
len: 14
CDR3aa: CAWSVRRGTDTQYF

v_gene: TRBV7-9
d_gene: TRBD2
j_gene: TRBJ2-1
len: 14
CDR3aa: CASSFAGGPGEQFF

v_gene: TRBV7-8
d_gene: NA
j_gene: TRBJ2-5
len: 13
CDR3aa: CASSLDSQETQYF

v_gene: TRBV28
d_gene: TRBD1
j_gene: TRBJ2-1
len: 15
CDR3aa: CASSTGGYSSNEQFF

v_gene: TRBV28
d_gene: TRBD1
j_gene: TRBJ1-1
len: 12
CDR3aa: CASRGQGNEAFF

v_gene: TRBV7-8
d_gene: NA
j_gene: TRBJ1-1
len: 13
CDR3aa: CASSQGRGTEAFF

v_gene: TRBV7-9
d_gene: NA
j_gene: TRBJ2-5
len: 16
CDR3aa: CASSFRQVFYQETQYF

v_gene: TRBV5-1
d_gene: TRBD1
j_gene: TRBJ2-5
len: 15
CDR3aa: CASSLAGTGQETQYF

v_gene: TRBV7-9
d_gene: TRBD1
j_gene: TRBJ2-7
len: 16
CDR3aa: CASSGRGTGEAYEQYF

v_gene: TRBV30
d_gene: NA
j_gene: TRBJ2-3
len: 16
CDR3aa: CAWTGVASVFTDTQYF

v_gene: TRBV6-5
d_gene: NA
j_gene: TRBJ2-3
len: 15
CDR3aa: CASSVSGGYTDTQYF